This T cell receptor beta chain was observed in a study of cytomegalovirus exposure and HLA in healthy donors. At the level of the study: Genetic ancestry analysis placed about 84% of the 350 to 500 donors that were genotyped in the Caucasian-associated cluster.

The PCR ran on 60 Vbeta and 13 Jbeta primers. Method: immunoSEQ multiplex PCR; TCRdb's copy keeps in-frame clones and lacks some. Found here are approximately 180,000 clones, around 79% of them singletons; the top ten hold roughly 1.6%. The CDR3 runs 15 residues. Germline values: CDR1 MNHNS, CDR2 SASEGT. Trimming at V came to 3 bases and at J to 2 bases, leaving 5 bases not matched to a gene. The study, taken as a whole, reports: It was reportedly the case that the classifier diagnosed cytomegalovirus status with high specificity and sensitivity. In a later analysis, a missense DCLRE1C variant was linked to TCR beta V- and J-gene trimming. Presence/absence analyses assumed roughly uniform sequencing depth across donors, which may not hold.

Remarks on this clone: The antigen is unknown.

The clonotype was recovered from a woman aged 45-65 years in good health and CMV-seronegative. V is TRBV6-1 and J is TRBJ2-7; 9 nucleotides match TRBD1. Sequencing was performed on PBMCs. The CDR3 region is CASSDRGQGAYEQYF. DNA of the CDR3: TGTGCCAGCAGTGATAGGGGACAGGGCGCCTACGAGCAGTACTTC.